Detailed here is one T cell receptor (beta chain). Its antigen is still unknown. This CDR3 has 12 amino acids. The ends were cut back, 3 bases at V and 9 bases at J, with 9 bases in the middle. The germline gives CDR1 LGHNA, CDR2 YSLEER. This sample stems from a study of Ad26.COV2.S vaccination and SARS-CoV-2 variants. Points from the study as a whole: Placebo and vaccine recipients had non-spike TCR breadth that was similar.

The protocol was immunoSEQ multiplex PCR, while the TCRdb copy is restricted to in-frame clones and leaves out a portion. The table includes fewer than 800,000 clones, approximately 88% detected once. This sample's treatment: approximately 18 received Ad26.COV2.S at low or high dose, single or two shots; five or six received placebo; per-sample allocation not given. Sample collection was performed on day 63 after the first vaccine or placebo injection. V gene TRBV4-3 combines with J gene TRBJ2-1, with D unresolved. This material consisted of peripheral blood, taken in a trial of Ad26.COV2.S vaccine versus placebo. The receptor was derived from a person between 18 and 65 years old who received the Ad26.COV2.S COVID-19 vaccine or a placebo. Written as DNA, the CDR3 is TGCGCCAGCAGCCAGCTTCGAGGTGAGCAGTTCTTC. It yields the protein CASSQLRGEQFF.